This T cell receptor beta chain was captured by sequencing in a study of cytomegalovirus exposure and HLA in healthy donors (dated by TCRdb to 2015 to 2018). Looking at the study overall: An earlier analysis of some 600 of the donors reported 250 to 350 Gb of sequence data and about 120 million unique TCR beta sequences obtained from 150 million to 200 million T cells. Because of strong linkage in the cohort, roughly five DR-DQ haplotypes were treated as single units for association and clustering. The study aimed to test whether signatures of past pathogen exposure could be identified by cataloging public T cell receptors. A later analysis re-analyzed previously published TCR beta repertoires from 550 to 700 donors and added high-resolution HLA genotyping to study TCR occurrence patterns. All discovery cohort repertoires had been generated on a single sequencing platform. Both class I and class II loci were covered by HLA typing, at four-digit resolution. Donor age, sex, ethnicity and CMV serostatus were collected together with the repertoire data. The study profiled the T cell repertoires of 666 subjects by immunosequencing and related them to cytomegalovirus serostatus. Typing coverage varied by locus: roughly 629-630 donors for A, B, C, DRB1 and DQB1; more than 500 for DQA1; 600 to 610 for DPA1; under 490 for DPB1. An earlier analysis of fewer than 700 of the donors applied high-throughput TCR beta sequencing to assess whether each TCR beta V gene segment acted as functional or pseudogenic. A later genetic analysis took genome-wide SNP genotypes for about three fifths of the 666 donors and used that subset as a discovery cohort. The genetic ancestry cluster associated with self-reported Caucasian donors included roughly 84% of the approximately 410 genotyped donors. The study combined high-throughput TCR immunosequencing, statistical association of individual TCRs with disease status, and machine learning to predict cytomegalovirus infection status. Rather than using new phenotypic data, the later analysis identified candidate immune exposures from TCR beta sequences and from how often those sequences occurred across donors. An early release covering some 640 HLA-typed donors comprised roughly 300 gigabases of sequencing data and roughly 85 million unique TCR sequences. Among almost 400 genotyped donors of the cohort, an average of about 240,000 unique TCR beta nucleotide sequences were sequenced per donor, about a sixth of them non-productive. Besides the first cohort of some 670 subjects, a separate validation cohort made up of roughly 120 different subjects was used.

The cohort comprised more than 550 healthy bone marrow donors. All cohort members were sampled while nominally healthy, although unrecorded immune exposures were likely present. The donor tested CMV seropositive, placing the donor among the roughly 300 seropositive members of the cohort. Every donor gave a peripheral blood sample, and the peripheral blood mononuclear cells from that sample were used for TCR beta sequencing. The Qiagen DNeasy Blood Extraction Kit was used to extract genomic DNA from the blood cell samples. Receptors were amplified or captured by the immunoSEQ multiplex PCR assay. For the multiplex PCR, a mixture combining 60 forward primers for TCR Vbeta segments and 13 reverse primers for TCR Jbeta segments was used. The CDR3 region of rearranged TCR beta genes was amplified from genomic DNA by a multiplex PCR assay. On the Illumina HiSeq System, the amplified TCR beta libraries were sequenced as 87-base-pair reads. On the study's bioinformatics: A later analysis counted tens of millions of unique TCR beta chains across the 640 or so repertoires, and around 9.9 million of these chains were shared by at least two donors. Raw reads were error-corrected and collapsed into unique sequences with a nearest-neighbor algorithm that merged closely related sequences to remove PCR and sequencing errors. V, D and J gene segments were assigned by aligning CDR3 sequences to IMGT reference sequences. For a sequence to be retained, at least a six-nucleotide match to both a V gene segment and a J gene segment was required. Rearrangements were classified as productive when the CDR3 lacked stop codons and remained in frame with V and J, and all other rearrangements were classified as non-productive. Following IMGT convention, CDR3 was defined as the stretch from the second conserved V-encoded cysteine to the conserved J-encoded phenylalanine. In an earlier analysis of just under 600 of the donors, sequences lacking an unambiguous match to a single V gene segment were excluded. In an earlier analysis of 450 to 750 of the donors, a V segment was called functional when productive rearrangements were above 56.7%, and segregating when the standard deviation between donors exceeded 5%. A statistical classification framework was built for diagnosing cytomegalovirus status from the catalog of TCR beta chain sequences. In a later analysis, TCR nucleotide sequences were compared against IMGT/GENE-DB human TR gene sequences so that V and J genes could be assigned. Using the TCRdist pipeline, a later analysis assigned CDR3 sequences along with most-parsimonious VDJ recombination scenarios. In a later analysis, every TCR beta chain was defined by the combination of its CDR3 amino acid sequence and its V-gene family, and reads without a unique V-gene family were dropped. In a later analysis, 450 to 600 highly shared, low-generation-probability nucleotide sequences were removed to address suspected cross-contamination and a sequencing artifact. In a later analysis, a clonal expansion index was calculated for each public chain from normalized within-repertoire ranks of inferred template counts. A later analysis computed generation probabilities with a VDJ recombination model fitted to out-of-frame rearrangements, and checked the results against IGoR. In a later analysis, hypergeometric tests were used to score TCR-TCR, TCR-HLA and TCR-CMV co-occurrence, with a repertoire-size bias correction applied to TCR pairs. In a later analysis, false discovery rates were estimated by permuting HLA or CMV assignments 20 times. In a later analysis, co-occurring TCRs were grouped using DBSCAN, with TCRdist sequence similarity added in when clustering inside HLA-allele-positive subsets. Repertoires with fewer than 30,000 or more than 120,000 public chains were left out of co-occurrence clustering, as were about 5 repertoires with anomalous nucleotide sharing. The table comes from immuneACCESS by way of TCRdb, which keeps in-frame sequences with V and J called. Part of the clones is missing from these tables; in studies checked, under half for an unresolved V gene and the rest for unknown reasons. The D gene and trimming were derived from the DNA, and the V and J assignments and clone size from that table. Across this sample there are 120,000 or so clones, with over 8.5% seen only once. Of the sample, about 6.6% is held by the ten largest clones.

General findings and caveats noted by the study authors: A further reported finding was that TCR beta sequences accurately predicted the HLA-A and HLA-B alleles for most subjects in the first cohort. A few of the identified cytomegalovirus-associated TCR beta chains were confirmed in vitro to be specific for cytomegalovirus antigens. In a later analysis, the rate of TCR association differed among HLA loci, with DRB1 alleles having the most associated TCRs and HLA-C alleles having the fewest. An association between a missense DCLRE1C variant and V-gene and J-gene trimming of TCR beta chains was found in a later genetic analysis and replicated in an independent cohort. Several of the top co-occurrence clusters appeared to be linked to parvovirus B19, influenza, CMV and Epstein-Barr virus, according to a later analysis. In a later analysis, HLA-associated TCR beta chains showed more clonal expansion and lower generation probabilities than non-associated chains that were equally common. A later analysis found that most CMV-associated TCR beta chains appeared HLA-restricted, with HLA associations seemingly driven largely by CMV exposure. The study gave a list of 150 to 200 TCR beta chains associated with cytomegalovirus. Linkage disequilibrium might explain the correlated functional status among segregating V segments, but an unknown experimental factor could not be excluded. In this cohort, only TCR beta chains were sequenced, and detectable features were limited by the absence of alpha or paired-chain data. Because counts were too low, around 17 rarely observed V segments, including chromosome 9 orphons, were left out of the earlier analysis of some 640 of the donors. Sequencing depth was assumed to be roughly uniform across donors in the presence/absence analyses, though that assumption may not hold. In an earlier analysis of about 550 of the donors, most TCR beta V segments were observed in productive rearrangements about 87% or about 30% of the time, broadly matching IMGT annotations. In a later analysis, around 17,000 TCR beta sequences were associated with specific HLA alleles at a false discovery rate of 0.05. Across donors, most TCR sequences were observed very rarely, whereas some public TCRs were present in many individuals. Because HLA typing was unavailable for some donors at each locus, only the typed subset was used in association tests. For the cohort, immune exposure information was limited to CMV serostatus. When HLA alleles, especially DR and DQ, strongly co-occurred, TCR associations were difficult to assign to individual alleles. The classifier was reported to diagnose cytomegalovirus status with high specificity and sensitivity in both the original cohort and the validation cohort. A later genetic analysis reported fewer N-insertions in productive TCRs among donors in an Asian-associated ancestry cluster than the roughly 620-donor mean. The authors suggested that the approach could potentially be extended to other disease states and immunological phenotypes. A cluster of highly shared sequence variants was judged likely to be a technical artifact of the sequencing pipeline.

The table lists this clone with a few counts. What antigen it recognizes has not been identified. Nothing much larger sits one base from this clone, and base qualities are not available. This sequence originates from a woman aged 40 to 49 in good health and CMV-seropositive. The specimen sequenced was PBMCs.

Read as DNA, the sequence is TGTGCCAGCAGCTTAACGAGGGACAGGGTTTTGACTGAAGCTTTCTTT. The translation is CASSLTRDRVLTEAFF. The chain employs TRBV11-2 and TRBJ1-1; TRBD1 fits 9 bases in the junction. From cysteine to phenylalanine, the CDR3 is 16 amino acids long. Of the read, only the CDR3 DNA is kept; its 48 bases are in frame from base 1. V is pruned by 2 bases and J by 5 bases, leaving 9 bases of the junction without a gene match. CDR1 SGHAT and CDR2 FQNNGV are derived from the germline V gene.